The 16 T cell receptor beta chains reported below all come from one sample, sequenced in a study of patients and donors after allogeneic stem cell transplantation. TCRdb fed the RT-PCR reads into MiXCR, producing one record per CDR3 protein. The profile shows hundreds of thousands of distinct CDR3 sequences, approximately 16% of them singletons. Sequenced sample: blood, either unsorted or a sorted T cell fraction (not recorded which). These receptors all come from a human donor who was either an allogeneic HSCT recipient or a stem cell or donor lymphocyte infusion donor (not recorded which). It is not recorded whose cells these are; they may come from a transplant donor.

The chain couples TRBV7-3 to TRBJ2-2; 9 nucleotides match TRBD1. This CDR3 region has 15 residues. The V and J ends lost 5 bases and 5 bases, in that order; junction bases with no gene match: 6. Germline loops: CDR1 SGHTA, CDR2 FQGTGA. This chain's CDR3 is CASSEGTGRTGELFF. Here the CDR3 DNA reads TGTGCCAGCAGCGAGGGGACAGGGAGAACCGGGGAGCTGTTTTTT.

The rearrangement uses TRBV25-1 and TRBJ1-1; D perhaps matches TRBD1 (6 bases). Looked up from germline, CDR1 is MGHDK and CDR2 is SYGVNS. The CDR3 loop spans 14 amino acids. Trimming took off 2 bases at V and 1 base at J, with 8 bases between the two ends. The CDR3 DNA follows: TGTGCCAGCAGTGAAGGGGGGCAGAACACTGAAGCTTTCTTT. Translating it yields CASSEGGQNTEAFF.

This clonotype was picked up a small number of times. The chain joins TRBV5-1 to TRBJ2-7; a possible D gene is TRBD1 (6 bases). V dropped 1 base and J dropped 3 bases, with 11 bases sitting between them. Per germline, CDR1 SGHRS and CDR2 YFSETQ. The CDR3 is 14 amino acids. The CDR3 here is CASSLMGQSYEQYF. CDR3 DNA sequence: TGCGCCAGCAGCTTGATGGGACAAAGCTACGAGCAGTACTTC.

The chain has TRBV6-2 or TRBV6-3 and TRBJ2-5; no reliable D call. The CDR3 is made up of 12 amino acids. The V gene's germline CDR1 is MNHEY and CDR2 SVGEGT. Trimming removed 2 bases at V and 4 bases at J, with 5 bases between. In DNA form, the CDR3 reads TGTGCCAGCAGTTACAAGGTAGAGACCCAGTACTTC. Residues: CASSYKVETQYF.

At least ten counts were recorded for this clonotype. The genes are TRBV4-3 and TRBJ2-5; 7 bases fit TRBD1. The CDR3 totals 16 residues. J was trimmed by 2 bases and V by 4 bases; bases with no gene match: 10. The germline gives CDR1 LGHNA, CDR2 YSLEER. CDR3 residues: CASSRADRRLQETQYF. The CDR3 DNA follows: TGCGCCAGCAGCCGGGCGGACAGGAGACTTCAAGAGACCCAGTACTTC.

This clonotype was recorded at least ten times. The chain has TRBV11-3 and TRBJ1-1; maybe TRBD1 (6 bases). The germline V and J ends were trimmed by 5 bases and 1 base, with 8 bases remaining between them. Per the germline V gene, CDR1 is SGHNT and CDR2 is YENEEA. The CDR3 spans 13 residues. The CDR3 DNA reads TGTGCCAGCAGCGCACAGGGGAACACTGAAGCTTTCTTT. Its translation is CASSAQGNTEAFF.

V usage is TRBV19 and J usage is TRBJ1-2; no definite D call. V was clipped by 1 base and J by 1 base, with 4 bases between them. The germline V gene has CDR1 LNHDA and CDR2 SQIVND (reference sequence). This CDR3 has 13 residues. The CDR3 bases are TGTGCCAGTAGTATAGCAAGTAACTATGGCTACACCTTC. Amino acid sequence: CASSIASNYGYTF.

This clonotype was seen only a few times. V is TRBV29-1 and J is TRBJ2-5, with D maybe TRBD1 (6 bases). Germline assignment: CDR1 SQVTM and CDR2 ANQGSEA. V was pared by 7 bases and J by 0 bases, with 15 bases between. The CDR3 runs to 14 residues. This chain's CDR3 is CSAGRQAHQETQYF. Written as DNA, the CDR3 is TGCAGCGCCGGAAGACAGGCCCACCAAGAGACCCAGTACTTC.

This clonotype has a count of ten or more. The chain is built from TRBV10-3 and TRBJ2-7, with D unresolved. CDR3 length: 16 amino acids. V dropped 4 bases and J dropped 2 bases, with 18 bases sitting between them. Per germline, CDR1 ENHRY and CDR2 SYGVKD. CDR3 in DNA: TGTGCCATCAGTGCCTTGGGTCTCGAAATGACCTACGAGCAGTACTTC. This sequence encodes CAISALGLEMTYEQYF.

The J gene is TRBJ1-1, the V gene TRBV4-1, with D unresolved. This CDR3 is built from 14 residues. V was clipped by 0 bases and J by 6 bases, with 11 bases between them. Looked up from germline, CDR1 is MGHRA and CDR2 is YSYEKL. The CDR3 spells CASSQDWAGSEAFF. CDR3 nucleotides: TGCGCCAGCAGCCAAGATTGGGCAGGATCTGAAGCTTTCTTT.

The sample holds a few counts of this clonotype. The chain has TRBV4-2 and TRBJ2-3; 8 bases map to TRBD2. The CDR3 sequence is 16 residues long. From germline, CDR1 is LGHNA and CDR2 YNFKEQ. With V trimmed by 4 bases and J by 5 bases, 11 bases remained unmatched. CDR3 DNA sequence: TGTGCCAGCAGCCGCCTTCCGGGGGGGCAGGGAGATACGCAGTATTTT. Residues: CASSRLPGGQGDTQYF.

V and J are TRBV9 and TRBJ2-1, with 9 positions matching TRBD2. After removal of 4 bases from V and 7 bases from J, the junction contained 6 bases not matched to a gene. Germline assignment: CDR1 SGDLS and CDR2 YYNGEE. The CDR3 contains 14 residues. CDR3 sequence reads: CASSTRLAANEQFF. For the CDR3, the DNA is TGTGCCAGCAGCACCCGACTAGCGGCTAATGAGCAGTTCTTC.

This clonotype showed up many times. V gene TRBV12-3 or TRBV12-4 combines with J gene TRBJ2-7; 9 bases are a match to TRBD1. The length of the CDR3 is 15 residues. V was clipped by 3 bases and J by 3 bases; unmatched bases: 6. The CDR3 is CASSFSGTGFYEQYF. CDR3 nucleotides: TGTGCCAGCAGTTTCAGCGGGACAGGGTTCTACGAGCAGTACTTC.

This clonotype was seen only a few times. V is TRBV7-3 and J is TRBJ2-5; 8 bases agree with TRBD1. The CDR3 has 15 amino acids. Losses at the gene ends were 5 bases for V and 1 base for J; bases not matched to a gene: 6. The germline V gene encodes CDR1 SGHTA and CDR2 FQGTGA. This chain's CDR3 is CASSMRTGSQETQYF. The CDR3 DNA sequence: TGTGCCAGCAGCATGCGGACAGGGAGCCAAGAGACCCAGTACTTC.

CDR3 residues: CASTTSGETGELFF. DNA of the CDR3: TGTGCCAGCACCACTTCAGGGGAAACCGGGGAGCTGTTTTTT. This chain links TRBV6-1 with TRBJ2-2, with D possibly matching TRBD1 (6 bases). Trimming took off 7 bases at V and 5 bases at J, with 14 bases between the two ends. The length of the CDR3 is 14 residues. Germline CDR1 and CDR2: MNHNS and SASEGT.

V gene TRBV7-9 combines with J gene TRBJ1-1; unclear D gene. The length of the CDR3 is 12 residues. Looked up from germline, CDR1 is SEHNR and CDR2 is FQNEAQ (reference sequence). The V and J ends lost 1 base and 9 bases respectively, with 9 bases between them. The DNA for the CDR3 is TGTGCCAGCAGCTTAGGGCAGCTGAAAGCTTTCTTT. Amino acids: CASSLGQLKAFF.